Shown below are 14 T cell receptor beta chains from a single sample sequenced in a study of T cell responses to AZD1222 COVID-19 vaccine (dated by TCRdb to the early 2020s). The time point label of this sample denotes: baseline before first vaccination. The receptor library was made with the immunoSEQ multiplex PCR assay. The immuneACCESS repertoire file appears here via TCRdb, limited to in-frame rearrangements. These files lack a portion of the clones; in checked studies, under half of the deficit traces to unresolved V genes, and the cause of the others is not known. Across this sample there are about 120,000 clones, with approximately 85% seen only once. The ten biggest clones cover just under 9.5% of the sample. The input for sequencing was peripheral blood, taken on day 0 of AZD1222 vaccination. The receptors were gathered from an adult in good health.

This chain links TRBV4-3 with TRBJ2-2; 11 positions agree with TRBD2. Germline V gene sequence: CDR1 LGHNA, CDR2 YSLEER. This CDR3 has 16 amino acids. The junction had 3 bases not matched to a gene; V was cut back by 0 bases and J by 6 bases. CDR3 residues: CASSQEPSGRSGELFF. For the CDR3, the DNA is TGCGCCAGCAGCCAAGAGCCTAGCGGGAGGTCCGGGGAGCTGTTTTTT.

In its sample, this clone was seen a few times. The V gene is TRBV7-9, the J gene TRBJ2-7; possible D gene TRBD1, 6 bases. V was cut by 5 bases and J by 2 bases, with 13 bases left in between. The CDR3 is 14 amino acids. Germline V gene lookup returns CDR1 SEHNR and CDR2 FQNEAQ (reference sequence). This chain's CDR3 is CASSQQQGPYEQYF. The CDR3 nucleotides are TGTGCCAGCAGCCAGCAACAGGGTCCCTACGAGCAGTACTTC.

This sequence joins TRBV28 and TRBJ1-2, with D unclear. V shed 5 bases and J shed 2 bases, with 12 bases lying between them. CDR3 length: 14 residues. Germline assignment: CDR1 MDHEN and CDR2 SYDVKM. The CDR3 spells CASSLTAINYGYTF. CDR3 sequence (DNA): TGTGCCAGCAGTCTGACGGCTATCAACTATGGCTACACCTTC.

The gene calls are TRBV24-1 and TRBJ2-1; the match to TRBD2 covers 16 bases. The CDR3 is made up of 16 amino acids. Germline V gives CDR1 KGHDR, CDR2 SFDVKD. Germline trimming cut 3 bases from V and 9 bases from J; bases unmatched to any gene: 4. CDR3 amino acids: CATSDPGLAGGFEQFF. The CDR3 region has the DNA TGTGCCACCAGTGATCCGGGACTAGCGGGAGGGTTTGAGCAGTTCTTC.

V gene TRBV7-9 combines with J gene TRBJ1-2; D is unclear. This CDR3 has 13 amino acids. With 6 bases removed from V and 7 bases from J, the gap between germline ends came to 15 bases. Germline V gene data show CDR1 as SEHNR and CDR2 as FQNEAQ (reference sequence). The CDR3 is CASRPRVPGGYTF. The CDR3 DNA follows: TGTGCCAGCAGACCTAGGGTTCCAGGTGGCTACACCTTC.

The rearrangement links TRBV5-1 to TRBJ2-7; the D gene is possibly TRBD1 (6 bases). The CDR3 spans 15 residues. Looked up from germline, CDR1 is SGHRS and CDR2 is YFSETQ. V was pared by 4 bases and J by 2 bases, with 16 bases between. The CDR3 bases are TGCGCCAGCAGCCGCACACAGGGTAGGACCTACGAGCAGTACTTC. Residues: CASSRTQGRTYEQYF.

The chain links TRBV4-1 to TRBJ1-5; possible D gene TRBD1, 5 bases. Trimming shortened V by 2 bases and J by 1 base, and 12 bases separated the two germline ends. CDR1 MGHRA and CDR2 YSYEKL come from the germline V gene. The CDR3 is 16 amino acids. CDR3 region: CASSQSQGRSNQPQHF. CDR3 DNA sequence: TGCGCCAGCAGCCAAAGCCAGGGACGAAGCAATCAGCCCCAGCATTTT.

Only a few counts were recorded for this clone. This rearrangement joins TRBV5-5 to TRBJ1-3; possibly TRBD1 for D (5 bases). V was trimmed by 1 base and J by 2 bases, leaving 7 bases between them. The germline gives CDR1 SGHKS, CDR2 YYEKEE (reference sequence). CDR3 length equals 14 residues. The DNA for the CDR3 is TGTGCCAGCAGCTTGTGGGGGGCTGGAAACACCATATATTTT. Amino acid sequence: CASSLWGAGNTIYF. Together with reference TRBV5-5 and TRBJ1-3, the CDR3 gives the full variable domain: DAGVTQSPTHLIKTRGQQVTLRCSPISGHKSVSWYQQVLGQGPQFIFQYYEKEERGRGNFPDRFSARQFPNYSSELNVNALLLGDSALYLCASSLWGAGNTIYFGEGSWLTVV.

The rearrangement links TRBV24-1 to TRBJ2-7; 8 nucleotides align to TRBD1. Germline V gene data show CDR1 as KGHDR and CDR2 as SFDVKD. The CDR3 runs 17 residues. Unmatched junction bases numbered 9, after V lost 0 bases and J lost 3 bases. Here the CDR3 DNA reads TGTGCCACCAGTGATTTGCCGTCCGGACAGGGTTACTACGAGCAGTACTTC. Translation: CATSDLPSGQGYYEQYF.

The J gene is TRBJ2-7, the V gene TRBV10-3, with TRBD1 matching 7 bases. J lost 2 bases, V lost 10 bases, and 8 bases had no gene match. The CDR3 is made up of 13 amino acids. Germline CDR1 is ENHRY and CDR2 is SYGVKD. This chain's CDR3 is CATLGQGAYEQYF. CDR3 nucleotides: TGTGCCACCCTAGGTCAGGGGGCCTACGAGCAGTACTTC.

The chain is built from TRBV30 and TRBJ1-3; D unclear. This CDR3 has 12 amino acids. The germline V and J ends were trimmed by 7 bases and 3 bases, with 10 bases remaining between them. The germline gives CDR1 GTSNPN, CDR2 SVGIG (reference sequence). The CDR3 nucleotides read TGTGCCTCCCTTTCTGTTGGAAACACCATATATTTT. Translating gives CASLSVGNTIYF.

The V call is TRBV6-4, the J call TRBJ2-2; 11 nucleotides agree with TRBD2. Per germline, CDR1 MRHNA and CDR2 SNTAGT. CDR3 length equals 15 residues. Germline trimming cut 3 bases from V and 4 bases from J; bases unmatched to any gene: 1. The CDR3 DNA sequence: TGTGCCAGCAGTGATGGACTAGCGGGCACCGGGGAGCTGTTTTTT. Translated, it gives CASSDGLAGTGELFF.

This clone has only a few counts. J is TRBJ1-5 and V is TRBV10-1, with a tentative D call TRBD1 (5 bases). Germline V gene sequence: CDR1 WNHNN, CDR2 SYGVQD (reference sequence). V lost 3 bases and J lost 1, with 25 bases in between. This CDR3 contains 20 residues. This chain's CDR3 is CASSDNFGAGRPTSNQPQHF. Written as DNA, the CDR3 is TGCGCCAGCAGTGATAATTTTGGGGCCGGACGACCCACAAGCAATCAGCCCCAGCATTTT.

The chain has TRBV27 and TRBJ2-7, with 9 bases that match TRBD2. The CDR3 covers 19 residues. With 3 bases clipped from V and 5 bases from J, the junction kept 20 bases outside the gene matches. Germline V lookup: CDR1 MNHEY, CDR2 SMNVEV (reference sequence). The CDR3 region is CASSFFPGATGLAIDEQYF. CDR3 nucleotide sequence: TGTGCCAGCAGTTTCTTTCCGGGGGCCACAGGACTAGCGATAGACGAGCAGTACTTC.